The 2 T cell receptor beta chains below come from one sample, sequenced in a study of shared clonotypes between healthy human individuals. Data came from immunoSEQ multiplex PCR; TCRdb stores just in-frame clones and leaves some out. The sample lists over a million clones, about 96% occurring once. The specimen was naive CD4+ T cells sorted from blood. The subset was: CD45RA+ positively selected. The receptor source for this set is a man under 40 in good health.

V is TRBV15 and J is TRBJ1-1; D is unclear. Germline assignment: CDR1 LNHNV and CDR2 YYDKDF (reference sequence). The CDR3 contains 15 residues. Trimming removed 0 bases from V and 1 base from J, with 9 bases in between. The DNA of the CDR3 is TGTGCCACCAGCAGAGATCACAAGGCGAACACTGAAGCTTTCTTT. It specifies CATSRDHKANTEAFF. The full variable domain, with the rest looked up from reference TRBV15 and TRBJ1-1, is DAMVIQNPRYQVTQFGKPVTLSCSQTLNHNVMYWYQQKSSQAPKLLFHYYDKDFNNEADTPDNFQSRRPNTSFCFLDIRSPGLGDTAMYLCATSRDHKANTEAFFGQGTRLTVV.

V gene TRBV11-2 combines with J gene TRBJ2-1; D perhaps matches TRBD2 (7 bases). Germline V gene data show CDR1 as SGHAT and CDR2 as FQNNGV. The CDR3 length is 16 residues. With 5 bases removed from V and 9 bases from J, the gap between germline ends came to 23 bases. The DNA of the CDR3 is TGTGCCAGCAGCCCGAGGGGGGGAGGCTTGATGGGTGAGCAGTTCTTC. Its translation is CASSPRGGGLMGEQFF.